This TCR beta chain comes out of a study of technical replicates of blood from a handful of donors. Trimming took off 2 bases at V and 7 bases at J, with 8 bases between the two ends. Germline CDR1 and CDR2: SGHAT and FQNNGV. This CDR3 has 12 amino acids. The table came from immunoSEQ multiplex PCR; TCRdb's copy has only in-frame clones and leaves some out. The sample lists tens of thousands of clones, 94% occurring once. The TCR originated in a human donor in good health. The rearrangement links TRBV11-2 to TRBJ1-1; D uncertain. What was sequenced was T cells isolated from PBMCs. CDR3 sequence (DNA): TGTGCCAGCAGCTTAATCCGTTATGAAGCTTTCTTT. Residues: CASSLIRYEAFF. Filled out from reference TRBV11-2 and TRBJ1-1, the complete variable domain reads EAGVAQSPRYKIIEKRQSVAFWCNPISGHATLYWYQQILGQGPKLLIQFQNNGVVDDSQLPKDRFSAERLKGVDSTLKIQPAKLEDSAVYLCASSLIRYEAFFGQGTRLTVV.